This TCR beta chain was obtained from a study of blood T cell repertoires in COVID-19. On the study more broadly: The study drew acute and convalescent COVID-19 samples from the United States, Italy and Spain. PBMCs, B-cell-depleted T cells, or T cells provided the cDNA or gDNA that made up the material.

Germline V gene lookup returns CDR1 SGHRS and CDR2 YFSETQ. V lost 5 bases to trimming and J lost 7 bases; unmatched junction nucleotides: 9. The CDR3 spans 15 residues. In the original processing: For nucleated cells, counts were estimated from reference gene primer amplification. Clones were read by immunoSEQ multiplex PCR, and TCRdb kept only the in-frame ones, dropping some. V and J calls and clone size come straight from that table; D and trimming were deduced from the DNA. The sample consists of about 160,000 clones, roughly 90% of them appearing once. The origin of this receptor is an older woman with active or convalescent COVID-19. The chain joins TRBV5-1 to TRBJ2-1; TRBD1 matches 10 bases. Material: peripheral blood. CDR3 sequence reads: CASRWVGTGVNEQFF. The CDR3 DNA reads as TGCGCCAGCAGGTGGGTCGGGACAGGGGTAAATGAGCAGTTCTTC.